A selection of T cell receptor beta chains follows, all from one sample in a study of PD-L1 blockade in urothelial cancer. Sequencing used immunoSEQ multiplex PCR; TCRdb keeps in-frame clones, though not all of them. In the table there are 45,000 to 65,000 clones, over 70% of which are singletons. Source: PBMCs, taken around atezolizumab (anti-PD-L1) treatment. The receptor source for this set is a middle-aged man with urothelial cancer. Each CDR3 is given with its conserved first and last residue. The D gene is left open where the match is weak. Rows give clone size only sometimes, using once, few, many, or a class for an expanded clone.

clone_size,v_call,j_call,d_call,cdr3_aa,cdr3_nt
-,TRBV5-1,TRBJ1-1,TRBD1,CASSPGQATHMNTEAFF,TGCGCCAGCAGCCCCGGACAGGCAACTCACATGAACACTGAAGCTTTCTTT
-,TRBV2,TRBJ2-2,-,CASRSGGLDTGELFF,TGTGCCAGCAGGTCCGGGGGATTGGACACCGGGGAGCTGTTTTTT
medium-sized,TRBV10-1,TRBJ1-2,TRBD1,CALRGTGPSYGYTF,TGCGCCCTAAGAGGGACAGGGCCTAGTTATGGCTACACCTTC
-,TRBV30,TRBJ1-2,-,CAWSHGGVYTF,TGTGCCTGGAGTCATGGGGGGGTCTACACCTTC
-,TRBV19,TRBJ1-5,TRBD1,CASSIALAGLGGQPQHF,TGTGCCAGTAGTATAGCTTTGGCGGGACTAGGGGGCCAGCCCCAGCATTTT
-,TRBV7-9,TRBJ1-2,-,CASSLVTGGYTF,TGTGCCAGCAGCTTAGTAACAGGTGGCTACACCTTC
-,TRBV30,TRBJ1-1,-,CAWSQGESGVNTEAFF,TGTGCCTGGAGTCAAGGGGAGTCGGGGGTGAACACTGAAGCTTTCTTT
-,TRBV15,TRBJ2-2,-,CATSRVGQNTGELFF,TGTGCCACCAGCAGAGTGGGACAGAACACCGGGGAGCTGTTTTTT
-,TRBV30,TRBJ2-6,-,CAWSDRSSGANVLTF,TGTGCCTGGAGTGACCGGAGCTCTGGGGCCAACGTCCTGACTTTC
-,TRBV5-8,TRBJ1-1,-,CASSLGLGGTEAFF,TGTGCCAGCAGCTTGGGTCTCGGGGGCACTGAAGCTTTCTTT
once,TRBV28,TRBJ2-7,TRBD2,CASSLAGLAGASYEQYF,TGTGCCAGCAGTTTAGCGGGACTAGCGGGAGCTTCCTACGAGCAGTACTTC
few,TRBV6-1,TRBJ1-1,-,CACGVNSGTEAFF,TGTGCCTGCGGAGTGAACTCGGGCACTGAAGCTTTCTTT
-,TRBV5-6,TRBJ1-2,-,CASSLRGAYGYTF,TGTGCCAGCAGCTTGCGGGGGGCCTATGGCTACACCTTC
few,TRBV10-2,TRBJ1-1,-,CASRYRAGTEAFF,TGCGCCAGCAGATACAGGGCGGGCACTGAAGCTTTCTTT
many,TRBV2,TRBJ2-7,TRBD2,CASSESAGAYEQYF,TGTGCCAGCAGTGAATCAGCGGGGGCCTACGAGCAGTACTTC
few,TRBV2,TRBJ2-7,-,CASQRLLYEQYF,TGTGCCAGCCAGAGACTACTCTACGAGCAGTACTTC
-,TRBV6-6,TRBJ1-1,-,CAHRAPPGTEAFF,TGTGCCCACAGGGCCCCGCCTGGAACTGAAGCTTTCTTT
-,TRBV9,TRBJ2-7,TRBD2,CASSVGPSGREDEQYF,TGTGCCAGCAGCGTAGGACCTAGCGGGAGGGAGGACGAGCAGTACTTC
-,TRBV5-4,TRBJ2-2,-,CASSLGHSGGELFF,TGTGCCAGCAGCCTCGGACACTCTGGGGGGGAGCTGTTTTTT
-,TRBV28,TRBJ1-5,-,CASSLGTPVVAQHF,TGTGCCAGCAGTTTAGGGACTCCGGTAGTGGCCCAGCATTTT